This TCR beta chain was retrieved from a study of cytomegalovirus exposure and HLA in healthy donors. Study-level information: Earlier findings included about 120 million unique TCR beta sequences obtained from about 180 million T cells.

Study-wide results and caveats: A missense variant in DCLRE1C was later tied to TCR beta V- and J-gene trimming.

V lost 5 bases, J lost 3 bases, and 7 bases stayed unmatched. The CDR3 is 15 residues long. Germline V gene lookup returns CDR1 MNHNS and CDR2 SASEGT. 60 Vbeta and 13 Jbeta primers were used in PCR. Sequenced by immunoSEQ multiplex PCR; TCRdb stores in-frame clones only, minus some. This table holds some 210,000 clones, roughly 80% found once. As concerns this clone: The antigen remains undetermined.

Material for sequencing was PBMCs. The J gene is TRBJ1-5, the V gene TRBV6-1; 7 positions agree with TRBD1. The receptor was derived from a male donor in good health and CMV-seronegative. In nucleotides, the CDR3 is TGTGCCAGCAGTTTGGCTGGGACAGTCAATCAGCCCCAGCATTTT. Residues: CASSLAGTVNQPQHF.